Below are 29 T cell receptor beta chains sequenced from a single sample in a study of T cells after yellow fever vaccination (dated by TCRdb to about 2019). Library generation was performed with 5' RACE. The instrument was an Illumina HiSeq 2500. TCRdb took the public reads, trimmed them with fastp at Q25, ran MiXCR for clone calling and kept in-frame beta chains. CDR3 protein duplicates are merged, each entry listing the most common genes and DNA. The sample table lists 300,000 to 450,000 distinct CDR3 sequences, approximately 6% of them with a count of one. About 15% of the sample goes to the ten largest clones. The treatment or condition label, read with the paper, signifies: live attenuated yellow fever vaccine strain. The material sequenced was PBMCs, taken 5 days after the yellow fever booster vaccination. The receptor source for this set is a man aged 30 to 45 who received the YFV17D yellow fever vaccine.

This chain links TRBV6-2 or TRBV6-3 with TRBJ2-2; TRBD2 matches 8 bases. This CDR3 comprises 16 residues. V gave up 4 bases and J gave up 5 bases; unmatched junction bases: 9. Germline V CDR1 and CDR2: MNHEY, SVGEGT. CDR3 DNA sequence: TGTGCCAGCAGTTCCGCGGGGGGCGGCCGGACCGGGGAGCTGTTTTTT. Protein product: CASSSAGGGRTGELFF.

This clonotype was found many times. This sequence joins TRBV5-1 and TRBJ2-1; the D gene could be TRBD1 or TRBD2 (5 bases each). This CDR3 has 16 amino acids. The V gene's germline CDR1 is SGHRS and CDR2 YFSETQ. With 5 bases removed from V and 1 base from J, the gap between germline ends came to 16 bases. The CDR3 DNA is TGCGCCAGCAGGAGGACATCGGGAAGTTCCTACAATGAGCAGTTCTTC. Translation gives CASRRTSGSSYNEQFF. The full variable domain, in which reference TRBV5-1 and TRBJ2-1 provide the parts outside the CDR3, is KAGVTQTPRYLIKTRGQQVTLSCSPISGHRSVSWYQQTPGQGLQFLFEYFSETQRNKGNFPGRFSGRQFSNSRSEMNVSTLELGDSALYLCASRRTSGSSYNEQFFGPGTRLTVL.

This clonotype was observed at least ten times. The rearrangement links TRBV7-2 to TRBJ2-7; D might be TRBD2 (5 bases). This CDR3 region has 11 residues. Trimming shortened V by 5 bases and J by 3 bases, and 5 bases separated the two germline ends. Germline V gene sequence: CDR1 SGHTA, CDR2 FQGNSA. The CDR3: CASSDYYEQYF. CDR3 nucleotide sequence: TGTGCCAGCAGCGACTACTACGAGCAGTACTTC.

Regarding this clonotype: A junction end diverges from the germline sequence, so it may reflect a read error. The CDR3 region has the DNA TGTGCCAGCAGCTCAAGCGCGGGCCAAGAGACCCTGTACTTC. This encodes CASSSSAGQETLYF. The J gene is TRBJ2-5, the V gene TRBV7-9; D perhaps matches TRBD2 (5 bases). The CDR3 spans 14 residues. From germline, CDR1 is SEHNR and CDR2 FQNEAQ (reference sequence).

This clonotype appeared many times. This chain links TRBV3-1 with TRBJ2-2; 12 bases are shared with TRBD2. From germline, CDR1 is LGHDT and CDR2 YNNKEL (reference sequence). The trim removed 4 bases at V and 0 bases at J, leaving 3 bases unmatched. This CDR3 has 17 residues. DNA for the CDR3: TGTGCCAGCAGCCCGGGACTAGCGGGTTCGAACACCGGGGAGCTGTTTTTT. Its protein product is CASSPGLAGSNTGELFF.

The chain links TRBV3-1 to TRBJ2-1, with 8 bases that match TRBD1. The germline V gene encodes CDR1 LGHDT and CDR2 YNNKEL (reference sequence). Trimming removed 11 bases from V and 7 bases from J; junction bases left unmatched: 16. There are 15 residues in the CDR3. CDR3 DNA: TGTGCCTCCACCCAAGACCGACAGGGGACTAATGAGCAGTTCTTC. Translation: CASTQDRQGTNEQFF.

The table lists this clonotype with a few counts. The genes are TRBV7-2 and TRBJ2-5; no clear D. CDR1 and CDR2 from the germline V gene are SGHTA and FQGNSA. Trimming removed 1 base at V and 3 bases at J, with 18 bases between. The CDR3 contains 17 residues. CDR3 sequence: CASSLVSLTVRKETQYF. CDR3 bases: TGTGCCAGCAGCTTAGTTTCCCTTACAGTCCGTAAAGAGACCCAGTACTTC.

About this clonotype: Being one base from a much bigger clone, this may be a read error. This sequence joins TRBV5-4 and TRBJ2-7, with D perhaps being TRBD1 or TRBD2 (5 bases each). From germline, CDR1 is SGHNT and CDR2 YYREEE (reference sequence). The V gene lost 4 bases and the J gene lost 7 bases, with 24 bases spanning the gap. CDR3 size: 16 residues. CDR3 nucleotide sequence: TGTGCCAGCAGCCCTTTACCCAGGACAACCGGGGAGGAGCAGTACTTC. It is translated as CASSPLPRTTGEEQYF.

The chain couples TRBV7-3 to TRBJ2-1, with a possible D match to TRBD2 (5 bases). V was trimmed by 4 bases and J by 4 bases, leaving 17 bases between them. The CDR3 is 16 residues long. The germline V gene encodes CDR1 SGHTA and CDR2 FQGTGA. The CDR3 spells CASSSGMGKAYNEQFF. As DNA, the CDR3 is TGTGCCAGCAGCTCCGGGATGGGGAAGGCTTACAATGAGCAGTTCTTC.

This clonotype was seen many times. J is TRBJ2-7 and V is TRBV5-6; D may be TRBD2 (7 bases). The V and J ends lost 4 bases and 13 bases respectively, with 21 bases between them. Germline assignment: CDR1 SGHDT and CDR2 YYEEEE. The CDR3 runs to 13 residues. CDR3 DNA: TGTGCCAGCAGCCCCCCCGAGGGGGGGTTGGATTACTTC. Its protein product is CASSPPEGGLDYF. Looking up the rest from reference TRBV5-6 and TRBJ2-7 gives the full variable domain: DAGVTQSPTHLIKTRGQQVTLRCSPKSGHDTVSWYQQALGQGPQFIFQYYEEEERQRGNFPDRFSGHQFPNYSSELNVNALLLGDSALYLCASSPPEGGLDYFGPGTRLTVT.

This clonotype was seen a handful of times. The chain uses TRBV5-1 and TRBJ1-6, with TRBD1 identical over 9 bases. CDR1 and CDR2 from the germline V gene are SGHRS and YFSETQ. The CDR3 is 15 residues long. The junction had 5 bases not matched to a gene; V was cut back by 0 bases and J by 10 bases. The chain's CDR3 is CASSLEGQGQSPLHF. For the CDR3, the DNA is TGCGCCAGCAGCTTGGAGGGACAGGGACAGTCACCCCTCCACTTT. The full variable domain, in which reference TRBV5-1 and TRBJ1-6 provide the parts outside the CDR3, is KAGVTQTPRYLIKTRGQQVTLSCSPISGHRSVSWYQQTPGQGLQFLFEYFSETQRNKGNFPGRFSGRQFSNSRSEMNVSTLELGDSALYLCASSLEGQGQSPLHFGNGTRLTVT.

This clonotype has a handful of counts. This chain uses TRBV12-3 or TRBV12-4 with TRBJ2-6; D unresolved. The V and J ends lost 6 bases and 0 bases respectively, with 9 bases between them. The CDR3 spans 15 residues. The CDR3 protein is CASRTESSGANVLTF. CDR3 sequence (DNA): TGTGCCAGCAGAACCGAGAGCTCTGGGGCCAACGTCCTGACTTTC.

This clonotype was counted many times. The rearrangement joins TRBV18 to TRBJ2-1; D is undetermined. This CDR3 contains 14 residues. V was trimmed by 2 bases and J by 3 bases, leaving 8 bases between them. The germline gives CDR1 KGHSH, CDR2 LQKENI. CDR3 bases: TGTGCCAGCTCACCAATGAGCGACTACAATGAGCAGTTCTTC. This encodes CASSPMSDYNEQFF.

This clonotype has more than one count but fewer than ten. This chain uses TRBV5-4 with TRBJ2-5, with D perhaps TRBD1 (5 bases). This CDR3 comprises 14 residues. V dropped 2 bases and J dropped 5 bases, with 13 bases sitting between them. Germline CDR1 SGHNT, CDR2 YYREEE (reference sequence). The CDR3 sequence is CASSFLGQGETQYF. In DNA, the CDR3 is TGTGCCAGCAGCTTTTTGGGGCAGGGTGAGACCCAGTACTTC.

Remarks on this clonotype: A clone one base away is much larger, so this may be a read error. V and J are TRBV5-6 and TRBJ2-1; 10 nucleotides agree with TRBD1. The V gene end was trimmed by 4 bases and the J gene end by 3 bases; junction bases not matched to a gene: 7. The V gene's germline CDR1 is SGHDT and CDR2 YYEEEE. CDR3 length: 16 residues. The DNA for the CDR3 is TGTGCCAGCAGCCGGGACAGGGGCGACCGCTACAATGAGCAGTTCTTC. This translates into CASSRDRGDRYNEQFF.

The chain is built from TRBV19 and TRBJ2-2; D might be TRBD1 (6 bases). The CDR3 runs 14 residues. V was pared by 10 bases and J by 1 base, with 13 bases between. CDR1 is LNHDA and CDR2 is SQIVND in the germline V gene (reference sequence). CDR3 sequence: CAISPGQNTGELFF. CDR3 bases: TGTGCCATTTCCCCGGGACAGAACACCGGGGAGCTGTTTTTT.

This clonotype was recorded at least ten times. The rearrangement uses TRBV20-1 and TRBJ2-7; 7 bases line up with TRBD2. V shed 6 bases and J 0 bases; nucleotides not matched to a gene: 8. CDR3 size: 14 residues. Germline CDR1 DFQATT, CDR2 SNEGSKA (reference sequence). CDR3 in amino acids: CSARSAGVSYEQYF. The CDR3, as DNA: TGCAGTGCCAGGTCGGCGGGAGTCTCCTACGAGCAGTACTTC.

CDR3 bases: TGTGCCAGCAGTCCCCCTGAGGGGCGGACTGGGGCCAACGTCCTGACTTTC. This sequence encodes CASSPPEGRTGANVLTF. The rearrangement joins TRBV12-3 or TRBV12-4 to TRBJ2-6, with D perhaps assigned TRBD1 or TRBD2 (5 bases each). V lost 5 bases and J 2 bases, leaving 16 bases between the germline ends. CDR3 length equals 17 residues.

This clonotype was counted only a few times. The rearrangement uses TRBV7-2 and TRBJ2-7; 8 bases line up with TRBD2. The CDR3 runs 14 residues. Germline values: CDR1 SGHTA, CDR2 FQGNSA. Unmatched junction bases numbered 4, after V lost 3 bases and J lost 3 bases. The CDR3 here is CASSFRLAGYEQYF. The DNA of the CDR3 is TGTGCCAGCAGCTTTCGTCTAGCGGGCTACGAGCAGTACTTC.

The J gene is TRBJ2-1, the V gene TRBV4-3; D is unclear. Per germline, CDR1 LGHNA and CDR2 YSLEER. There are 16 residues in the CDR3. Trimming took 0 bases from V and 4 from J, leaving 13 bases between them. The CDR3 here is CASSQEILLPYNEQFF. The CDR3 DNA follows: TGCGCCAGCAGCCAAGAAATCCTCCTGCCATACAATGAGCAGTTCTTC.

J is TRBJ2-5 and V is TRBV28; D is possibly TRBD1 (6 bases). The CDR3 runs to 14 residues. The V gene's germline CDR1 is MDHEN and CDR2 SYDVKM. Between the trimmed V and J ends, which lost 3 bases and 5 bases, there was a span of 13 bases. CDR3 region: CASSLLTGRETQYF. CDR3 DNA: TGTGCCAGCAGTTTGCTTACAGGGCGGGAGACCCAGTACTTC.

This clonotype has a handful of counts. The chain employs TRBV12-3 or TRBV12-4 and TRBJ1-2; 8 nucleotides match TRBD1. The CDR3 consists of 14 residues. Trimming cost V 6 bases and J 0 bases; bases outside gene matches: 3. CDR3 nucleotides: TGTGCCAGCAGCAGGACAGGGCCTAACTATGGCTACACCTTC. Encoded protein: CASSRTGPNYGYTF.

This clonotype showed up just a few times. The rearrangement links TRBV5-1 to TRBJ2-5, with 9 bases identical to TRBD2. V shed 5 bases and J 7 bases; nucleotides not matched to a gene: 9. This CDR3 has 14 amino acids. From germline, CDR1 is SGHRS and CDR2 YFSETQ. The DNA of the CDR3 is TGCGCCAGCAGGCCTAGCGGGACCCCAGTGACCCAGTACTTC. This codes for CASRPSGTPVTQYF. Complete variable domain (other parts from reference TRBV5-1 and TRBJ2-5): KAGVTQTPRYLIKTRGQQVTLSCSPISGHRSVSWYQQTPGQGLQFLFEYFSETQRNKGNFPGRFSGRQFSNSRSEMNVSTLELGDSALYLCASRPSGTPVTQYFGPGTRLLVL.

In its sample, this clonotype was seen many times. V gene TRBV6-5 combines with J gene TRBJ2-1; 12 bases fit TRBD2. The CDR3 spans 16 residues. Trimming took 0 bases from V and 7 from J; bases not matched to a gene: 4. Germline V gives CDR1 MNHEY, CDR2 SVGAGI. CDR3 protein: CASSYSTSGSTNEQFF. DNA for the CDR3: TGTGCCAGCAGTTACTCGACTAGCGGGAGTACGAATGAGCAGTTCTTC.

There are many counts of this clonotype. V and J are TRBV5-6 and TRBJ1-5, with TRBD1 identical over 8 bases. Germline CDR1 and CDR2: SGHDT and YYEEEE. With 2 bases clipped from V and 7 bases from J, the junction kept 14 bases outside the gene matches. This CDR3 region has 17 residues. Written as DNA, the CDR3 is TGTGCCAGCAGCTTAGGACAGGGCGGCAGGTTTCGCCAGCCCCAGCATTTT. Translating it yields CASSLGQGGRFRQPQHF.

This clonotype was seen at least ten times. CDR3 in DNA: TGTGCCAGCAGTTGGGGCGGGAGCTCTGGAAACACCATATATTTT. Amino acid sequence: CASSWGGSSGNTIYF. This chain links TRBV12-3 or TRBV12-4 with TRBJ1-3; D might be TRBD1 (5 bases). V shed 4 bases and J shed 0 bases, with 10 bases lying between them. This CDR3 comprises 15 residues.

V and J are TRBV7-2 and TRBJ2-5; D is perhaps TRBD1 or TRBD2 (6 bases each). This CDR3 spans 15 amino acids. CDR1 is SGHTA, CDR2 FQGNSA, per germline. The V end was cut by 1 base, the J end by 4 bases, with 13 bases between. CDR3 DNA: TGTGCCAGCAGCTTAGTGTACGGGGGCGGAGAGACCCAGTACTTC. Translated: CASSLVYGGGETQYF. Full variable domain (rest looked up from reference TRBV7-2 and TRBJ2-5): GAGVSQSPSNKVTEKGKDVELRCDPISGHTALYWYRQSLGQGLEFLIYFQGNSAPDKSGLPSDRFSAERTGGSVSTLTIQRTQQEDSAVYLCASSLVYGGGETQYFGPGTRLLVL.

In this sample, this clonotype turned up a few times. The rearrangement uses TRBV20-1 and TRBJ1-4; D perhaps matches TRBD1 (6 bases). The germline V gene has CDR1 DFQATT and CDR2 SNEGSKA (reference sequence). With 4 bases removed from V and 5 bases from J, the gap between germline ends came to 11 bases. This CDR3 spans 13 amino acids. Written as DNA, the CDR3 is TGCAGTGCTACTTTGGGGGCGAATGAAAAACTGTTTTTT. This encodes CSATLGANEKLFF.

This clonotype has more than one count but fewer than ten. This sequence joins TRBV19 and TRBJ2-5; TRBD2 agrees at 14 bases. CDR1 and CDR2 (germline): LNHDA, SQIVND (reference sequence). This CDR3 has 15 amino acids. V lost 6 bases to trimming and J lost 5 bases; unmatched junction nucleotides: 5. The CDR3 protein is CASRRLAGGSETQYF. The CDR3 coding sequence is TGTGCCAGTAGGCGACTAGCGGGAGGGTCTGAGACCCAGTACTTC. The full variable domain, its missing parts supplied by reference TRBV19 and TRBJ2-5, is DGGITQSPKYLFRKEGQNVTLSCEQNLNHDAMYWYRQDPGQGLRLIYYSQIVNDFQKGDIAEGYSVSREKKESFPLTVTSAQKNPTAFYLCASRRLAGGSETQYFGPGTRLLVL.